The 6 T cell receptor beta chains reported below all come from one sample, sequenced in a study of blood T cell repertoires in COVID-19. Produced via immunoSEQ multiplex PCR; TCRdb's table is partial and in-frame only. The sample lists hundreds of thousands of clones; around nine tenths were seen once. The specimen was PBMCs or T cells enriched from blood (not recorded which). The source of these receptors is a woman in her sixties in a cohort exposed to, infected with or recovered from COVID-19 (not recorded which).

This clone was found once. This chain uses TRBV28 with TRBJ1-1; tentatively, D is TRBD1 (5 bases). Germline V gene sequence: CDR1 MDHEN, CDR2 SYDVKM. The CDR3 is 16 amino acids. V lost 4 bases and J lost 2, with 17 bases in between. CDR3 in DNA: TGTGCCAGCAGTTCCGTGAGCAGGGTCTCCAACACTGAAGCTTTCTTT. The encoded protein is CASSSVSRVSNTEAFF. Variable domain in full (rest from reference TRBV28 and TRBJ1-1): DVKVTQSSRYLVKRTGEKVFLECVQDMDHENMFWYRQDPGLGLRLIYFSYDVKMKEKGDIPEGYSVSREKKERFSLILESASTNQTSMYLCASSSVSRVSNTEAFFGQGTRLTVV.

The V and J genes are TRBV2 and TRBJ2-1; 9 bases match TRBD2. The germline V gene has CDR1 SNHLY and CDR2 FYNNEI. V was clipped by 7 bases and J by 5 bases; unmatched bases: 12. The CDR3 runs 16 residues. CDR3 loop: CASTLPGTSRNNEQFF. The CDR3 DNA reads as TGTGCCAGCACCCTCCCCGGGACTAGCCGGAACAATGAGCAGTTCTTC.

The chain uses TRBV2 and TRBJ2-5; 8 bases are a match to TRBD1. The CDR3 is 13 amino acids. After removal of 6 bases from V and 5 bases from J, the junction contained 5 bases not matched to a gene. Germline CDR1 reads SNHLY; CDR2 reads FYNNEI. The CDR3 loop is CASRTGVGETQYF. The CDR3 nucleotides are TGTGCCAGCAGGACAGGGGTGGGGGAGACCCAGTACTTC.

This clone has just one count. The genes are TRBV5-6 and TRBJ2-3, with 8 bases matching TRBD1. The CDR3 is 16 residues long. Germline CDR1 and CDR2: SGHDT and YYEEEE. The V gene end was trimmed by 4 bases and the J gene end by 7 bases; junction bases not matched to a gene: 14. CDR3 nucleotides: TGTGCCAGCAGCCTCGGACAGGGTGAAGGGGTGAATACGCAGTATTTT. Amino acid sequence: CASSLGQGEGVNTQYF. Filled out from reference TRBV5-6 and TRBJ2-3, the complete variable domain reads DAGVTQSPTHLIKTRGQQVTLRCSPKSGHDTVSWYQQALGQGPQFIFQYYEEEERQRGNFPDRFSGHQFPNYSSELNVNALLLGDSALYLCASSLGQGEGVNTQYFGPGTRLTVL.

The rearrangement links TRBV21-1 to TRBJ2-1; the table's D gene call, TRBD2, was not cross checked with the DNA. TRBV21-1 counts as a pseudogene. The CDR3 spans 17 residues. The CDR3 is CASSKVLVSPGYNEQFF. CDR3 DNA: TGTGCCAGCAGCAAAGTTCTAGTATCCCCGGGCTACAATGAGCAGTTCTTC.

The chain is built from TRBV6-5 and TRBJ2-1; 8 bases map to TRBD2. There are 14 residues in the CDR3. Trimming at V came to 2 bases and at J to 7 bases, leaving 4 bases not matched to a gene. CDR1 MNHEY and CDR2 SVGAGI come from the germline V gene. The CDR3 region has the DNA TGTGCCAGCAGTTACCGGGAGGGTATTAATGAGCAGTTCTTC. Translating it yields CASSYREGINEQFF.